Each of the 18 T cell receptor beta chains below was sequenced from the same sample in a study of cytomegalovirus exposure and HLA in healthy donors. PCR was performed using 60 Vbeta and 13 Jbeta primers. Produced via immunoSEQ multiplex PCR; TCRdb's table is partial and in-frame only. Found here are about 170,000 clones, about 75% of them singletons; the top ten hold over 0.95%. Sequences were obtained from PBMCs. The receptors come from a woman between 45 and 65 years old in good health and CMV-seropositive.

This clone was picked up one time. The chain carries TRBV27 and TRBJ2-7, with 7 bases fitting TRBD1. Germline V gene data show CDR1 as MNHEY and CDR2 as SMNVEV (reference sequence). CDR3 length: 13 amino acids. The trim removed 3 bases at V and 6 bases at J, leaving 5 bases unmatched. The CDR3 here is CASSFDRVSEQYF. CDR3 sequence (DNA): TGTGCCAGCAGTTTCGACAGGGTATCCGAGCAGTACTTC.

The chain employs TRBV7-3 and TRBJ2-1; D possibly corresponds to TRBD2 (6 bases). Per the germline V gene, CDR1 is SGHTA and CDR2 is FQGTGA. The CDR3 runs 14 residues. Trimming removed 5 bases at V and 10 bases at J, with 18 bases between. DNA for the CDR3: TGTGCCAGCAGCCGCAACGCCCGGGACTCGGAGCAGTTCTTC. Its protein product is CASSRNARDSEQFF.

The V gene is TRBV27, the J gene TRBJ1-5; unclear D gene. Deletions cut 3 bases from V and 0 bases from J, with 6 bases between. This CDR3 is 14 amino acids long. CDR1 is MNHEY, CDR2 SMNVEV, per germline (reference sequence). The CDR3 sequence: CASSLSYSNQPQHF. The CDR3 DNA is TGTGCCAGCAGTTTGTCCTATAGCAATCAGCCCCAGCATTTT.

The chain links TRBV10-2 to TRBJ1-4; D not resolved. CDR1 is WSHSY, CDR2 SAAADI, per germline. The V end was cut by 3 bases, the J end by 6 bases, with 11 bases between. This CDR3 has 14 residues. CDR3 residues: CASSDSGRDEKLFF. As DNA, the CDR3 is TGCGCCAGCAGTGACTCGGGTCGCGATGAAAAACTGTTTTTT.

The J gene is TRBJ2-3, the V gene TRBV30; no definite D call. V was clipped by 8 bases and J by 0 bases, with 12 bases between them. Germline V gives CDR1 GTSNPN, CDR2 SVGIG (reference sequence). The CDR3 totals 13 residues. The CDR3 spells CARQSRSTDTQYF. As DNA, the CDR3 is TGTGCCCGTCAGTCAAGAAGCACAGATACGCAGTATTTT.

The chain links TRBV18 to TRBJ1-5; D perhaps matches TRBD1 (6 bases). V gave up 3 bases and J gave up 4 bases, with 16 bases separating them. This CDR3 contains 16 residues. CDR1 and CDR2 (germline): KGHSH, LQKENI. The CDR3 loop is CASSPETGTVNQPQHF. CDR3 nucleotides: TGTGCCAGCTCACCCGAGACAGGAACGGTAAATCAGCCCCAGCATTTT.

This clone was recorded only once. The chain couples TRBV11-2 to TRBJ2-7; 10 bases are shared with TRBD2. Germline V CDR1 and CDR2: SGHAT, FQNNGV. The J segment lost 5 bases and the V segment lost 5 bases, leaving 9 bases of the junction unmatched. The CDR3 runs 15 residues. CDR3 coding DNA: TGTGCCAGCAGCCAGCGGGAGGGCCCCGTCCACGAGCAGTACTTC. Its protein product is CASSQREGPVHEQYF.

The rearrangement uses TRBV19 and TRBJ2-7, with 9 bases lining up with TRBD2. Germline V gene sequence: CDR1 LNHDA, CDR2 SQIVND (reference sequence). V shed 3 bases and J 3 bases; nucleotides not matched to a gene: 6. The CDR3 runs 15 residues. The CDR3 region is CASSMTSGRHYEQYF. The CDR3 DNA reads TGTGCCAGTAGTATGACTAGCGGCCGCCACTACGAGCAGTACTTC. Drawing the rest from reference TRBV19 and TRBJ2-7, the complete variable domain is DGGITQSPKYLFRKEGQNVTLSCEQNLNHDAMYWYRQDPGQGLRLIYYSQIVNDFQKGDIAEGYSVSREKKESFPLTVTSAQKNPTAFYLCASSMTSGRHYEQYFGPGTRLTVT.

The rearrangement joins TRBV18 to TRBJ2-2; TRBD2 matches 9 bases. CDR3 length equals 17 residues. V dropped 3 bases and J dropped 5; count of bases not matched to a gene: 10. Germline V gene lookup returns CDR1 KGHSH and CDR2 LQKENI. The CDR3 loop is CASSPLRGSGSTGELFF. The CDR3 DNA reads as TGTGCCAGCTCACCCCTAAGGGGTAGCGGGAGTACCGGGGAGCTGTTTTTT.

This chain links TRBV30 with TRBJ1-5; 9 positions agree with TRBD1. V shed 2 bases, J shed 6 bases, and the junction held 5 bases outside the gene matches. Germline V gene data show CDR1 as GTSNPN and CDR2 as SVGIG (reference sequence). The CDR3 has 14 residues. The CDR3 sequence is CAWSWNRGRQPQHF. The CDR3 DNA reads TGTGCCTGGAGTTGGAACAGGGGGCGTCAGCCCCAGCATTTT.

This clone was counted a few times. V gene TRBV2 combines with J gene TRBJ1-2; D may be TRBD1 (6 bases). CDR1 is SNHLY and CDR2 is FYNNEI in the germline V gene. Trimming took off 6 bases at V and 0 bases at J, with 11 bases between the two ends. The CDR3 is 14 residues long. The CDR3 DNA follows: TGTGCCAGCAGAAACAGGGCTACTAACTATGGCTACACCTTC. Amino acids: CASRNRATNYGYTF.

This sequence joins TRBV5-1 and TRBJ1-1, with a possible D match to TRBD1 (5 bases). There are 14 residues in the CDR3. V lost 0 bases to trimming and J lost 4 bases, with 10 bases between them. Looked up from germline, CDR1 is SGHRS and CDR2 is YFSETQ. The CDR3 here is CASSLGGGRTEAFF. CDR3 sequence (DNA): TGCGCCAGCAGCTTGGGCGGGGGACGCACTGAAGCTTTCTTT.

The V call is TRBV10-3, the J call TRBJ1-4, with 9 bases that match TRBD1. The CDR3 runs to 13 residues. Germline V lookup: CDR1 ENHRY, CDR2 SYGVKD. The junction had 3 bases not matched to a gene; V was cut back by 6 bases and J by 7 bases. Here the CDR3 DNA reads TGTGCCATCAGGGGACAGGGAGGTGAAAAACTGTTTTTT. It yields the protein CAIRGQGGEKLFF.

The chain joins TRBV9 to TRBJ2-7; D might be TRBD2 (6 bases). Germline-derived CDR1 and CDR2 are SGDLS and YYNGEE. V lost 4 bases and J lost 0, with 17 bases in between. CDR3 size: 16 residues. The CDR3 here is CASSLDGSSLSYEQYF. The CDR3 DNA sequence: TGTGCCAGCAGCTTAGACGGGAGTTCTCTCTCCTACGAGCAGTACTTC.

This clone was detected once. The genes are TRBV5-5 and TRBJ1-1; weak D call: TRBD1 (6 bases). Germline loops: CDR1 SGHKS, CDR2 YYEKEE (reference sequence). V lost 4 bases and J 1 base, leaving 17 bases between the germline ends. The CDR3 covers 16 residues. In DNA, the CDR3 is TGTGCCAGCAGCGTTTCACTGTTACAGGGGAACACTGAAGCTTTCTTT. It codes for CASSVSLLQGNTEAFF.

The J gene is TRBJ1-5, the V gene TRBV19; 10 bases agree with TRBD1. The CDR3 runs 16 residues. The germline V gene has CDR1 LNHDA and CDR2 SQIVND (reference sequence). V shed 5 bases, J shed 6 bases, and the junction held 10 bases outside the gene matches. This CDR3 is CASSVGQGKVGQPQHF. CDR3 nucleotide sequence: TGTGCCAGTAGTGTGGGACAGGGGAAGGTCGGTCAGCCCCAGCATTTT. Combining the CDR3 with reference TRBV19 and TRBJ1-5 gives the whole variable domain DGGITQSPKYLFRKEGQNVTLSCEQNLNHDAMYWYRQDPGQGLRLIYYSQIVNDFQKGDIAEGYSVSREKKESFPLTVTSAQKNPTAFYLCASSVGQGKVGQPQHFGDGTRLSIL.

This clone occurred once. The CDR3 coding sequence is TGTGCCAGCAGTTACTCGGACAGAAATTTTTATGGCTACACCTTC. This codes for CASSYSDRNFYGYTF. The genes are TRBV6-5 and TRBJ1-2, with D tentatively TRBD1 (6 bases). The V and J ends lost 0 bases and 5 bases respectively, with 13 bases between them. The CDR3 is made up of 15 amino acids. From germline, CDR1 is MNHEY and CDR2 SVGAGI.

V is TRBV18 and J is TRBJ2-7; 9 bases fit TRBD2. V shed 2 bases, J shed 6 bases, and the junction held 2 bases outside the gene matches. Germline assignment: CDR1 KGHSH and CDR2 LQKENI. This CDR3 has 13 residues. Written as DNA, the CDR3 is TGTGCCAGCTCACCAGGCGGGGGGGGCGAGCAGTACTTC. Translation gives CASSPGGGGEQYF.